Each of the 5 T cell receptor beta chains below was sequenced from the same sample in a study of blood T cells in healthy people across ages. A second PCR, run for roughly 7 to 11 cycles, used a sample-barcoded 5' primer plus a J-beta primer mix. TCRdb recomputed calls from the 5' RACE reads with MiXCR, one row per CDR3 protein. The sample holds approximately 1.5 million distinct CDR3 sequences, approximately 43% seen once. Sequencing was done on a sample of blood. These receptors all stem from a young woman in good health.

V usage is TRBV3-1 and J usage is TRBJ2-1, with 8 bases matching TRBD2. This CDR3 contains 17 residues. Germline CDR1 is LGHDT and CDR2 is YNNKEL (reference sequence). The V and J ends lost 0 bases and 0 bases, in that order; junction bases with no gene match: 4. The CDR3 coding sequence is TGTGCCAGCAGCCAAGACTCGGGGGGGAGCTCCTACAATGAGCAGTTCTTC. Translated, it gives CASSQDSGGSSYNEQFF.

CDR3 sequence: CASRQPKNIQYF. The CDR3 nucleotides are TGTGCCAGCAGACAGCCCAAAAACATTCAGTACTTC. The J gene is TRBJ2-4, the V gene TRBV6-2 or TRBV6-3, with D unresolved. V lost 6 bases and J lost 2, with 5 bases in between. Germline CDR1 and CDR2: MNHEY and SVGEGT. The CDR3 is made up of 12 amino acids.

This chain joins TRBV5-6 and TRBJ2-1; perhaps TRBD2 as D (7 bases). Trimming took 4 bases from V and 9 from J, leaving 14 bases between them. CDR3 length equals 13 residues. The germline V gene has CDR1 SGHDT and CDR2 YYEEEE. The CDR3 sequence is CASSQGGGGEQFF. In nucleotides, the CDR3 is TGTGCCAGCAGCCAAGGGGGAGGGGGTGAGCAGTTCTTC. Full variable domain (outside the CDR3, taken from reference TRBV5-6 and TRBJ2-1): DAGVTQSPTHLIKTRGQQVTLRCSPKSGHDTVSWYQQALGQGPQFIFQYYEEEERQRGNFPDRFSGHQFPNYSSELNVNALLLGDSALYLCASSQGGGGEQFFGPGTRLTVL.

The chain combines TRBV10-3 with TRBJ2-1, with 11 bases matching TRBD2. The CDR3 covers 17 residues. The junction had 4 bases not matched to a gene; V was cut back by 3 bases and J by 0 bases. From germline, CDR1 is ENHRY and CDR2 SYGVKD. Here the CDR3 reads CAISELAGASSYNEQFF. CDR3 nucleotide sequence: TGTGCCATCAGTGAACTAGCGGGGGCTAGCTCCTACAATGAGCAGTTCTTC.

This clonotype showed up many times. This chain uses TRBV7-2 with TRBJ2-3; 7 nucleotides line up with TRBD1. The J segment lost 1 base and the V segment lost 5 bases, leaving 6 bases of the junction unmatched. The germline V gene has CDR1 SGHTA and CDR2 FQGNSA. The CDR3 is made up of 15 amino acids. The CDR3 bases are TGTGCCAGCAGCCCCTGGGACAGTCGCACAGATACGCAGTATTTT. Amino acids: CASSPWDSRTDTQYF.